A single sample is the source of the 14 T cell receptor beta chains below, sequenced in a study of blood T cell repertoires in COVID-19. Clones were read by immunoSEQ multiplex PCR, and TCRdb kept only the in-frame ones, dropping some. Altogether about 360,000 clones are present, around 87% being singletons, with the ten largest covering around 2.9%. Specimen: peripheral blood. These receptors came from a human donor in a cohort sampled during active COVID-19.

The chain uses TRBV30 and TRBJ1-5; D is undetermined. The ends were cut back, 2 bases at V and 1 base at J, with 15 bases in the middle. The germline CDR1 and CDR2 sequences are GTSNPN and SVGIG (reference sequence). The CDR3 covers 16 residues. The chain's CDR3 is CAWSSVLVQSNQPQHF. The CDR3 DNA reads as TGTGCCTGGAGTTCAGTCTTAGTACAGAGCAATCAGCCCCAGCATTTT.

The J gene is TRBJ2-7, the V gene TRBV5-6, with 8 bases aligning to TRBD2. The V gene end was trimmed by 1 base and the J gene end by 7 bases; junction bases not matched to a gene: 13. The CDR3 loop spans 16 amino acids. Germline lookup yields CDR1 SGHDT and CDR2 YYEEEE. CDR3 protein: CASSLIASGGPGEQYF. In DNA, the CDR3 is TGTGCCAGCAGCTTGATCGCGTCGGGAGGGCCGGGTGAGCAGTACTTC.

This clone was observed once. CDR3 bases: TGTGCCAGCAGCTTATCCATCGACGAGGAATCGTACTTC. Its protein product is CASSLSIDEESYF. V usage is TRBV11-2 and J usage is TRBJ2-7; D remains ambiguous. V was pared by 2 bases and J by 12 bases, with 17 bases between. This CDR3 spans 13 amino acids. CDR1 and CDR2 (germline): SGHAT, FQNNGV.

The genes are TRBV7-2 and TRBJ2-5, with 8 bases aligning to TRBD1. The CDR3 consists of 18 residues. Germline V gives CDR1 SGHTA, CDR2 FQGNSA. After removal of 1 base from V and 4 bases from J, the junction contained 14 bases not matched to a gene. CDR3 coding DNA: TGTGCCAGCAGCTTAGGGCGCAGGACAGGGTTCCTTAGAGAGACCCAGTACTTC. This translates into CASSLGRRTGFLRETQYF.

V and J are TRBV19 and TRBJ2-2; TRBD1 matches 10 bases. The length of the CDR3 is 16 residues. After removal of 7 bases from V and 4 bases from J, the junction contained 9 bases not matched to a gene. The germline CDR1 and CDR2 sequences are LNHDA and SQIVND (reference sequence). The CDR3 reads CASTPGTGDGTGELFF. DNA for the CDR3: TGTGCCAGTACCCCAGGGACAGGGGACGGCACCGGGGAGCTGTTTTTT.

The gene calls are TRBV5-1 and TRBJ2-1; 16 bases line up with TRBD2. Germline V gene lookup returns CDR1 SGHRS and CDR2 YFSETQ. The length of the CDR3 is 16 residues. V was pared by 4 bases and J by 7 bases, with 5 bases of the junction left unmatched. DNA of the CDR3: TGCGCCAGCAGCCCTACGGGACTAGCGGGGGGGAATGAGCAGTTCTTC. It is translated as CASSPTGLAGGNEQFF. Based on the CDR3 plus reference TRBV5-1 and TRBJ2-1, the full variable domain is KAGVTQTPRYLIKTRGQQVTLSCSPISGHRSVSWYQQTPGQGLQFLFEYFSETQRNKGNFPGRFSGRQFSNSRSEMNVSTLELGDSALYLCASSPTGLAGGNEQFFGPGTRLTVL.

CDR3 sequence: CASSSHGTGVNTEAFF. The CDR3 DNA follows: TGTGCCAGCAGCTCCCATGGTACAGGGGTGAACACTGAAGCTTTCTTT. The chain recombines TRBV7-9 with TRBJ1-1; 7 nucleotides match TRBD1. V gave up 4 bases and J gave up 0 bases; unmatched junction bases: 8. Germline CDR1 is SEHNR and CDR2 is FQNEAQ (reference sequence). This CDR3 is built from 16 residues.

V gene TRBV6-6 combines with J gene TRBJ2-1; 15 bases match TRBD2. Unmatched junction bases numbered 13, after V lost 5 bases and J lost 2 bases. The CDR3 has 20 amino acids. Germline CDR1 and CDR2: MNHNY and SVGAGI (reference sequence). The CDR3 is CASSLTGLAGGPGPYNEQFF. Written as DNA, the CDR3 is TGTGCCAGCAGTCTAACAGGACTAGCGGGAGGGCCTGGGCCCTACAATGAGCAGTTCTTC.

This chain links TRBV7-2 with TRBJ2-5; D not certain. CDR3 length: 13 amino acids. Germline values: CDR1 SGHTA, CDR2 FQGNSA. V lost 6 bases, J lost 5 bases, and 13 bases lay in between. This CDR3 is CASRVPGWETQYF. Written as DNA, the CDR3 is TGTGCCAGCAGGGTGCCGGGTTGGGAGACCCAGTACTTC.

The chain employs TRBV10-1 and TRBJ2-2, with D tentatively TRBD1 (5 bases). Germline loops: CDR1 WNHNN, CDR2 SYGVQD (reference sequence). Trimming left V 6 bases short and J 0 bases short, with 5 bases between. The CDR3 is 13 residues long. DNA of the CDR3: TGCGCCAGCAGGGACACGAACACCGGGGAGCTGTTTTTT. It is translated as CASRDTNTGELFF.

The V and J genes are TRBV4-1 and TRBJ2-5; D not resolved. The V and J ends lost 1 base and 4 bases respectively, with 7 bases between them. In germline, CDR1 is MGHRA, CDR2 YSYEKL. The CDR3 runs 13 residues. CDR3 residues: CASSQVPSETQYF. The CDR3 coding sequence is TGCGCCAGCAGCCAAGTCCCTTCAGAGACCCAGTACTTC.

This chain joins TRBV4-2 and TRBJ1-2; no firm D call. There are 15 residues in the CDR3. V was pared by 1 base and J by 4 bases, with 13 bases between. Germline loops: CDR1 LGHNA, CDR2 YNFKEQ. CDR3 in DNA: TGTGCCAGCAGCCAAGTGGATGACACCCTCTATGGCTACACCTTC. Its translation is CASSQVDDTLYGYTF.

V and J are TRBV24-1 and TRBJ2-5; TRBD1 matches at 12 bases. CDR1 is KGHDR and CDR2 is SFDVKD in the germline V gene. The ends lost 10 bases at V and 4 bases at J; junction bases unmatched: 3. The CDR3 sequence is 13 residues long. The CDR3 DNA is TGTGCCACGGGGACAGGGGGCGCAGAGACCCAGTACTTC. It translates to CATGTGGAETQYF.

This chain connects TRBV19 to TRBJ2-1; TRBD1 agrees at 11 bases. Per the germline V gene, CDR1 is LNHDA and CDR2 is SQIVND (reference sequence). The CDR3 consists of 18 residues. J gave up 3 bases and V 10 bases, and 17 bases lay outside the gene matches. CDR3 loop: CATTGTGGASGFYNEQFF. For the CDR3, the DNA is TGTGCCACTACCGGGACAGGGGGGGCTAGCGGATTCTACAATGAGCAGTTCTTC.